The clone carrying this T cell receptor beta chain has more than one count but fewer than ten. CDR1 and CDR2 from the germline V gene are SGHKS and YYEKEE (reference sequence). The CDR3 has 15 amino acids. J gave up 4 bases and V 4 bases, and 8 bases lay outside the gene matches. Per the study methods: From reference gene primer amplification, estimates of nucleated cell counts were derived. Assay used: immunoSEQ multiplex PCR; TCRdb lists only in-frame clones, some missing. Clone size and V and J calls were adopted from that table, with D and trimming inferred from the DNA. The sample records about 80,000 clones, 65% to 85% being singletons. These data belong to a study of blood T cell repertoires in COVID-19. Whole-study context: Both acute and convalescent COVID-19 samples were obtained from the United States, Italy and Spain. PBMCs, B-cell-depleted T cells, or T cells were the source of the cDNA or gDNA that made up the material.

The receptor was derived from a man between 65 and 80 years old with active or convalescent COVID-19. The chain combines TRBV5-5 with TRBJ2-1; 7 bases are shared with TRBD1. Source material: peripheral blood. The CDR3 is CASSLGLGQYNEQFF. The DNA of the CDR3 is TGTGCCAGCAGCCTAGGTTTGGGACAGTACAATGAGCAGTTCTTC.